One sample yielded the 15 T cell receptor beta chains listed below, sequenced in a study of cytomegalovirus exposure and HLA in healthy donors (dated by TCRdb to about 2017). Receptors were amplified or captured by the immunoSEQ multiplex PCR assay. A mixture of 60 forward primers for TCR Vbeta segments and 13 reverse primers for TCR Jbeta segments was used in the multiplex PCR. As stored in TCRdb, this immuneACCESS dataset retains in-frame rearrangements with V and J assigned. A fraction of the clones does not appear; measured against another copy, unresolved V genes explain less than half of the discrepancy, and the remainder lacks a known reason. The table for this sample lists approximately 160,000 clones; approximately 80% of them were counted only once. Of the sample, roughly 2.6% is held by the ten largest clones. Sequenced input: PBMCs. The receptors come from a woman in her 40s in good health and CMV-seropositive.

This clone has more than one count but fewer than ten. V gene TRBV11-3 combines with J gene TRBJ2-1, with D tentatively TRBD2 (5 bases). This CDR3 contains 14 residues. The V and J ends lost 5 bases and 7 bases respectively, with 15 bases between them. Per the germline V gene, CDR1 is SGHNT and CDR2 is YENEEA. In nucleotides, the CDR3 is TGTGCCAGCAGCCCTGGACCAGCGGAGAATGAGCAGTTCTTC. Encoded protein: CASSPGPAENEQFF.

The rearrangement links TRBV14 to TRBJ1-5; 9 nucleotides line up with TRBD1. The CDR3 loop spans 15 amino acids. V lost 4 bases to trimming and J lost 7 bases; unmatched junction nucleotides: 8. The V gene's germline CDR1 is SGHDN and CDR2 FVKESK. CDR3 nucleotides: TGTGCCAGCAGCCCCTACAGGGGGCCGGGACAGCCCCAGCATTTT. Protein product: CASSPYRGPGQPQHF.

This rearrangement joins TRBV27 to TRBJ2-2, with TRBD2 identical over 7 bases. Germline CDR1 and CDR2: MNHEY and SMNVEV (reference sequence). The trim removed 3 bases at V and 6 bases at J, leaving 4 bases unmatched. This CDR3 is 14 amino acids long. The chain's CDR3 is CASSLWTSPGELFF. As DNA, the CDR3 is TGTGCCAGCAGTTTGTGGACTAGTCCCGGGGAGCTGTTTTTT.

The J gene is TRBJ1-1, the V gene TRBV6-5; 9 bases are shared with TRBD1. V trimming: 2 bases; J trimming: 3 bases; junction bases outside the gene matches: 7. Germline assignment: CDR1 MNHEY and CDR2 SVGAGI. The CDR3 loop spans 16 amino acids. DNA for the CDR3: TGTGCCAGCAGTTACGGGACAGGGCGTCCGGACACTGAAGCTTTCTTT. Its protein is CASSYGTGRPDTEAFF.

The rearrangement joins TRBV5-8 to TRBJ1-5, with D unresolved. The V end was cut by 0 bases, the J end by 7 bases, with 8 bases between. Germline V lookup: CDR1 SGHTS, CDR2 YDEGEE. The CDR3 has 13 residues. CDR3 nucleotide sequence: TGTGCCAGCAGCTTGGCCCTTGAGCAGCCCCAGCATTTT. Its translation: CASSLALEQPQHF.

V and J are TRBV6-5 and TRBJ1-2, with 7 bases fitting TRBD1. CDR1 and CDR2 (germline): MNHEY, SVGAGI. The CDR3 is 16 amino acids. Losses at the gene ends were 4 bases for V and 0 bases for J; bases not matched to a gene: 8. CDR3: CASSFSTGLANYGYTF. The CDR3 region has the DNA TGTGCCAGCAGTTTTTCGACAGGGCTCGCTAACTATGGCTACACCTTC.

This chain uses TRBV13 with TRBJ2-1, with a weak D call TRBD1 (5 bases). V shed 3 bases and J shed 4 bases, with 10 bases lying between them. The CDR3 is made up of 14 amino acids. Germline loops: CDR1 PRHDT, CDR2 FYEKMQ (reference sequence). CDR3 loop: CASSFGQGYNEQFF. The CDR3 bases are TGTGCCAGCAGCTTTGGGCAGGGTTACAATGAGCAGTTCTTC. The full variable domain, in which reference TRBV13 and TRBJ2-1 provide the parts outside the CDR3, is AAGVIQSPRHLIKEKRETATLKCYPIPRHDTVYWYQQGPGQDPQFLISFYEKMQSDKGSIPDRFSAQQFSDYHSELNMSSLELGDSALYFCASSFGQGYNEQFFGPGTRLTVL.

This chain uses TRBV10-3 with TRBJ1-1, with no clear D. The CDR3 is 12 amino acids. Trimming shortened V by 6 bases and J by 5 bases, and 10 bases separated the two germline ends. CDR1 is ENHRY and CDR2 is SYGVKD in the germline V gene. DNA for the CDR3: TGTGCCATCAGAACGGGGAGGACTGAAGCTTTCTTT. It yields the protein CAIRTGRTEAFF.

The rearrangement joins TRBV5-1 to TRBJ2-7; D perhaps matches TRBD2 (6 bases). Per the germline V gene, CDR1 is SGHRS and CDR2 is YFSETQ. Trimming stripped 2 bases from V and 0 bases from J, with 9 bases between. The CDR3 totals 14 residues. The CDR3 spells CASSLQDYSYEQYF. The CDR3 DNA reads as TGCGCCAGCAGCTTACAGGACTACTCCTACGAGCAGTACTTC.

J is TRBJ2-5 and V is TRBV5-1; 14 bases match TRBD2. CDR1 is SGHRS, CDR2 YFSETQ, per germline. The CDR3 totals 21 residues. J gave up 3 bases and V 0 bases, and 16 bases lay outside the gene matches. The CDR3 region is CASSLGLAGGGLRVSEETQYF. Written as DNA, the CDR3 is TGCGCCAGCAGCTTGGGACTAGCGGGAGGGGGATTACGAGTGAGTGAAGAGACCCAGTACTTC.

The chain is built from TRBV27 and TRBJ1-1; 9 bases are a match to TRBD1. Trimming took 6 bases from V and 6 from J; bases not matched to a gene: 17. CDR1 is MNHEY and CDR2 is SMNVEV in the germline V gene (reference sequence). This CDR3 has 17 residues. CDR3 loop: CASRSLTGGIVTAEAFF. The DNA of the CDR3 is TGTGCCAGCAGATCCTTGACAGGGGGTATTGTTACCGCTGAAGCTTTCTTT.

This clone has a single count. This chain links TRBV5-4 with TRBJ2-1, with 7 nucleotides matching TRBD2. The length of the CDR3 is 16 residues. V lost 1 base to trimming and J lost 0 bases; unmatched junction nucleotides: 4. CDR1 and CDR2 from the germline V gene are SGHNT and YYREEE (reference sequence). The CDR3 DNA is TGTGCCAGCAGCTTGAGAGCGGGGAGCTCCTACAATGAGCAGTTCTTC. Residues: CASSLRAGSSYNEQFF.

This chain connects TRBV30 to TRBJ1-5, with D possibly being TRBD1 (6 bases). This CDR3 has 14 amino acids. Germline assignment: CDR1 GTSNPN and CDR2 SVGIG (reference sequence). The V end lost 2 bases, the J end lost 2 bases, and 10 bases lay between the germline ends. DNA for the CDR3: TGTGCCTGGAGTTTAGGGGGAGGCAATCAGCCCCAGCATTTT. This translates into CAWSLGGGNQPQHF.

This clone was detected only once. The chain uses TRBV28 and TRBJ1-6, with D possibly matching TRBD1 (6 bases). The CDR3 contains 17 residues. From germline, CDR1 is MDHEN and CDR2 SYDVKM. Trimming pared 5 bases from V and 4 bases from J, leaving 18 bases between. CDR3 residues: CASSTYRSTGYNSPLHF. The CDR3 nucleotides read TGTGCCAGCAGTACTTATAGGTCGACAGGTTATAATTCACCCCTCCACTTT.

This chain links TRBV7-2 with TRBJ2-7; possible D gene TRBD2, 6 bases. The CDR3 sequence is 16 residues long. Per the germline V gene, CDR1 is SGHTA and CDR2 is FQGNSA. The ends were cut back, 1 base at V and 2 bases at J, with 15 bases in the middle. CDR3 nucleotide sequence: TGTGCCAGCAGCTTAGTGGGGGGATGGGAGACCTACGAGCAGTACTTC. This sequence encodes CASSLVGGWETYEQYF.